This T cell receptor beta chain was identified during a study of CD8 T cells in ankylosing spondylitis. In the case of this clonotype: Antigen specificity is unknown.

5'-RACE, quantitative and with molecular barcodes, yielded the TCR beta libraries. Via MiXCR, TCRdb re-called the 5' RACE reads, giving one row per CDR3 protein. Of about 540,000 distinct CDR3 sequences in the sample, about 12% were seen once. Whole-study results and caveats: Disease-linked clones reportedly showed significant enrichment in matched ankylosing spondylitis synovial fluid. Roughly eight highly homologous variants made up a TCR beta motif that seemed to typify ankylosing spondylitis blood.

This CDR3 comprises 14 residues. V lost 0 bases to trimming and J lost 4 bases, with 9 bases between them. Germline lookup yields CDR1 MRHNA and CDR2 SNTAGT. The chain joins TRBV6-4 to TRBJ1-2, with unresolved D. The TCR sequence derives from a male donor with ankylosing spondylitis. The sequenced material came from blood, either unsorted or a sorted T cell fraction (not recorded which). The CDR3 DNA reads TGTGCCAGCAGTGACTCGTGGCAAAGCTATGGCTACACCTTC. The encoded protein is CASSDSWQSYGYTF.